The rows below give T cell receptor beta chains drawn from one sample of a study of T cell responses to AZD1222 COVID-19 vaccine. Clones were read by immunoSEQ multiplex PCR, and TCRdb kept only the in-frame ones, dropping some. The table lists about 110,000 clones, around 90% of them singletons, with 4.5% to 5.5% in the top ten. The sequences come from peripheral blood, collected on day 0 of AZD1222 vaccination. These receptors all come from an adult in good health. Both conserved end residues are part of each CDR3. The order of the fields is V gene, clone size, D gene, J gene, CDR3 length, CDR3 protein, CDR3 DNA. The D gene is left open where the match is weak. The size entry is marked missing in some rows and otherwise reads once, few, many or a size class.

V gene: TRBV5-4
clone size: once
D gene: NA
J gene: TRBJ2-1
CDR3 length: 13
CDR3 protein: CASSFGRWDEQFF
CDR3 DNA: TGTGCCAGCAGCTTTGGCAGGTGGGATGAGCAGTTCTTC

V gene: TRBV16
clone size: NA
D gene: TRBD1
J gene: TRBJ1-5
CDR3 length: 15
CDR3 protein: CASSLSGTGGEPQHF
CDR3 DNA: TGTGCCAGCAGCCTCTCCGGGACAGGGGGAGAGCCCCAGCATTTT

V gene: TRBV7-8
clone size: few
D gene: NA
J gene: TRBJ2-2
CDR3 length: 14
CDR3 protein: CASSLSQNTGELFF
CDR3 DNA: TGTGCCAGCAGCTTATCACAGAACACCGGGGAGCTGTTTTTT

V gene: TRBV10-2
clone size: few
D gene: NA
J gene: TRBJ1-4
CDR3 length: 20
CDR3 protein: CASSPTSLDKTRPRREKLFF
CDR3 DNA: TGCGCCAGCAGTCCGACCTCTCTAGATAAAACCAGACCGCGCCGCGAAAAACTGTTTTTT

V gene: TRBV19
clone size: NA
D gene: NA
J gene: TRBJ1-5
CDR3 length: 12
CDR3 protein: CASNDLDQPQHF
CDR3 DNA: TGTGCCAGTAACGACCTAGATCAGCCCCAGCATTTT

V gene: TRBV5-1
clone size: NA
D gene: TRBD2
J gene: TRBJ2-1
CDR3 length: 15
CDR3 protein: CASSLGTSGGIEQFF
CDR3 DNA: TGCGCCAGCAGCTTGGGGACTAGCGGGGGGATTGAGCAGTTCTTC

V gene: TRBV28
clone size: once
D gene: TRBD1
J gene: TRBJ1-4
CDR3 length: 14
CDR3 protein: CASSFGAGGKKLFF
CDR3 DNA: TGTGCCAGCAGTTTTGGGGCAGGGGGCAAGAAACTGTTTTTT

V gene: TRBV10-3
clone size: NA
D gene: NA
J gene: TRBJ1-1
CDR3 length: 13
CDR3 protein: CAIRTGVNTEAFF
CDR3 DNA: TGTGCCATCAGAACCGGGGTTAACACTGAAGCTTTCTTT

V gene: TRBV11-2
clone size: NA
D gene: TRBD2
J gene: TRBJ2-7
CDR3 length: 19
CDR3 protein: CASSLTRLAGGVIHYEQYF
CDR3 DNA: TGTGCCAGCAGCTTGACCCGACTAGCGGGAGGGGTTATCCACTACGAGCAGTACTTC

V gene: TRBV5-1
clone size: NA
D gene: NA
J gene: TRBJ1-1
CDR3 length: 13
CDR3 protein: CASSLVTATEAFF
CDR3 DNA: TGCGCCAGCAGCTTGGTGACCGCTACTGAAGCTTTCTTT

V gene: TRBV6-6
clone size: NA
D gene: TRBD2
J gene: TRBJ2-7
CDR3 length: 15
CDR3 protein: CASIRSSGETYEQYF
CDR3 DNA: TGTGCCAGCATACGCTCTAGCGGGGAAACCTACGAGCAGTACTTC

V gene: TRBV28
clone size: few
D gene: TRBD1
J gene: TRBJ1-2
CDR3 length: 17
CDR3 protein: CASRRGQLGTARGGYTF
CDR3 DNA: TGTGCCAGCAGGAGGGGACAGTTGGGAACCGCCCGAGGTGGCTACACCTTC

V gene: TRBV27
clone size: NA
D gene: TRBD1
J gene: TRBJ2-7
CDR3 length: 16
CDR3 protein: CASSEGQGAGVYEQYF
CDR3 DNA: TGTGCCAGCTCGGAAGGACAGGGGGCGGGGGTCTACGAGCAGTACTTC

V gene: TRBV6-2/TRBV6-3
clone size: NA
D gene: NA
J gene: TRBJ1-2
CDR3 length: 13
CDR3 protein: CASSYGGAHGYTF
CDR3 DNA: TGTGCCAGCAGTTACGGAGGGGCGCATGGCTACACCTTC

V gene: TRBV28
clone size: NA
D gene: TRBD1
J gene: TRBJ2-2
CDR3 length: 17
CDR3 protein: CASSLWGQGANTGELFF
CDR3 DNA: TGTGCCAGCAGTTTATGGGGACAGGGGGCGAACACCGGGGAGCTGTTTTTT

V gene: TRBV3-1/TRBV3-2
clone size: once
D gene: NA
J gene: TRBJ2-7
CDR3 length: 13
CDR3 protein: CASSQASSDEQYF
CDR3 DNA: TGTGCCAGCAGCCAAGCGTCCAGCGACGAGCAGTACTTC

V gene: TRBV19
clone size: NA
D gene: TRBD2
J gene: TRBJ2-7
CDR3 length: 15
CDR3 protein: CASSHPSGSSYEQYF
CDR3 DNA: TGTGCCAGTAGCCACCCTAGCGGGAGCTCCTACGAGCAGTACTTC

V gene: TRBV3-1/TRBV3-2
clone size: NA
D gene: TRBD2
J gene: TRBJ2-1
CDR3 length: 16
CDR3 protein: CASSPRTSGRSNEQFF
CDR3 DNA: TGTGCCAGCAGCCCCCGGACTAGCGGGAGGTCCAATGAGCAGTTCTTC